The rows below give T cell receptor beta chains drawn from one sample of a study of blood T cell repertoires in COVID-19. Using immunoSEQ multiplex PCR, the repertoire was profiled, and TCRdb retains in-frame clones only, with some absent. The data contain approximately 150,000 clones, roughly 85% of them singletons. Sequencing input: PBMCs or T cells enriched from blood (not recorded which). These receptors all stem from a man between 60 and 75 years old who had recovered from COVID-19. Each CDR3 is given with its conserved first and last residue. A D gene is named only where the DNA matches it firmly. Part of the rows lack a size; the others show once, few, many or a class for expanded clones.

j_call v_call d_call clone_size cdr3_nt cdr3_aa
TRBJ1-2 TRBV5-1 TRBD1 NA TGCGCCAGCAGGGGAGACAGGGCACCGGGGGGCTACACCTTC CASRGDRAPGGYTF
TRBJ1-1 TRBV9 NA NA TGTGCCAGCAGCCCAAGCAGGGGTAACACTGAAGCTTTCTTT CASSPSRGNTEAFF
TRBJ2-7 TRBV25-1 TRBD2 NA TGTGCCAGCAGTGAATTCCTCCCGGGACTAGCGATAAGCGAGCAGTACTTC CASSEFLPGLAISEQYF
TRBJ1-1 TRBV4-1 NA NA TGCGCCAGCAGCCGGGACGTCGGGGGGGACACTGAAGCTTTCTTT CASSRDVGGDTEAFF
TRBJ2-5 TRBV12-3/TRBV12-4 NA few TGTGCCAGCAGTTTAAAAGCCGAGACCCAGTACTTC CASSLKAETQYF
TRBJ1-6 TRBV27 NA NA TGTGCCAGCAGTCTATTGGGCTCGGGGAGTTGGAATTCACCCCTCCACTTT CASSLLGSGSWNSPLHF
TRBJ2-2 TRBV5-6 NA NA TGTGCCAGCAGCTTGGCCCCGGGCAGGGGAACCGGGGAGCTGTTTTTT CASSLAPGRGTGELFF
TRBJ2-2 TRBV18 TRBD1 NA TGTGCCAGCTCAGCCCAACAGGGGGCCGGGGAGCTGTTTTTT CASSAQQGAGELFF
TRBJ1-1 TRBV11-2 NA NA TGTGCCAGCAGCTTAGATCCCGGGTCTACTGAAGCTTTCTTT CASSLDPGSTEAFF
TRBJ1-6 TRBV18 NA once TGTGCCAGCTCACCAAAGTGGACTATAGATAATTCACCCCTCCACTTT CASSPKWTIDNSPLHF
TRBJ2-1 TRBV6-2/TRBV6-3 TRBD2 few TGTGCCAGCAGTTACGGTACTAGCGGGTTTGAGCAGTTCTTC CASSYGTSGFEQFF